The subject of this entry is one T cell receptor (beta chain). Germline assignment: CDR1 LNHDA and CDR2 SQIVND (reference sequence). This CDR3 has 15 residues. V gave up 5 bases and J gave up 3 bases; unmatched junction bases: 9. Clones were read by immunoSEQ multiplex PCR, and TCRdb kept only the in-frame ones, dropping some. The sample lists 1,400,000 or so clones; approximately 98.5% were seen once. The data stem from a study of shared clonotypes between healthy human individuals. The sequence came from a man aged 25-45 years in good health. Sequenced material: naive CD4+ T cells sorted from blood. The sample's subset: CD45RA+ positively selected. This sequence joins TRBV19 and TRBJ2-7; 8 nucleotides line up with TRBD2. The CDR3, as DNA: TGTGCCAGTAGTCTACATACGGGACTAGTCTACGAGCAGTACTTC. Amino acids: CASSLHTGLVYEQYF.